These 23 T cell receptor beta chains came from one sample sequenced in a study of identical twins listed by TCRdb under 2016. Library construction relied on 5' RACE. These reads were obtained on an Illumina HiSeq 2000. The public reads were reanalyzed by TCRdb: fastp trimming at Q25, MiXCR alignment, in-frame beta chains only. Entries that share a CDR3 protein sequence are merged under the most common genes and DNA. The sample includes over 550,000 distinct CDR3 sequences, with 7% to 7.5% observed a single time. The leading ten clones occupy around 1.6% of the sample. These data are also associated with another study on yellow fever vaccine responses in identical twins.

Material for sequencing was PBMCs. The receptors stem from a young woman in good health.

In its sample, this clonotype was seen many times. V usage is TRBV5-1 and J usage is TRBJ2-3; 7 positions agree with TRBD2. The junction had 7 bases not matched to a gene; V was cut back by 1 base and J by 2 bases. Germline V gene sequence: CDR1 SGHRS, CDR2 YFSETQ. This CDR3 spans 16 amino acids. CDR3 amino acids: CASSLLGTIDTDTQYF. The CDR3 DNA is TGCGCCAGCAGCTTGCTCGGGACTATCGACACAGATACGCAGTATTTT.

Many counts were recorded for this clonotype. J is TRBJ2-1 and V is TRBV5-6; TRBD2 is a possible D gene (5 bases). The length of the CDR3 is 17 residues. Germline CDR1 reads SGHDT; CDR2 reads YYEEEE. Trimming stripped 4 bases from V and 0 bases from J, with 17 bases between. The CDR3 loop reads CASSPSRRGGSYNEQFF. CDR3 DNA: TGTGCCAGCAGCCCTAGCAGGAGAGGAGGCTCCTACAATGAGCAGTTCTTC.

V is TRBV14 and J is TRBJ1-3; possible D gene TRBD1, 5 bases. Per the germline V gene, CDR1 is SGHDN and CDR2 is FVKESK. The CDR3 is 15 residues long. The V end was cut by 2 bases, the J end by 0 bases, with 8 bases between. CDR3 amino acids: CASSQQGSSGNTIYF. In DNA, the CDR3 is TGTGCCAGCAGCCAACAGGGAAGCTCTGGAAACACCATATATTTT.

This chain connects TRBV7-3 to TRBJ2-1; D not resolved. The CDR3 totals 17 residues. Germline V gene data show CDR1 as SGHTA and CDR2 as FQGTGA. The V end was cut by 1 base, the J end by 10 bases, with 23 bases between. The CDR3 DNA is TGTGCCAGCAGCTTAAGTCCCGGAAGGACCAAGATGGGAGAGCAGTTCTTC. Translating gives CASSLSPGRTKMGEQFF. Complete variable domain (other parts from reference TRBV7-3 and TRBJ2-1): GAGVSQTPSNKVTEKGKYVELRCDPISGHTALYWYRQSLGQGPEFLIYFQGTGAADDSGLPNDRFFAVRPEGSVSTLKIQRTERGDSAVYLCASSLSPGRTKMGEQFFGPGTRLTVL.

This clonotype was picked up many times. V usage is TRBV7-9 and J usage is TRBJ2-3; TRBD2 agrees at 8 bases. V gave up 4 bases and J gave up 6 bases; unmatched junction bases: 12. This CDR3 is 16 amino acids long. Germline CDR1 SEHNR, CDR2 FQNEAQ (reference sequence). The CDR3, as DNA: TGTGCCAGCAGCTCCCTTGAACGGGAGGGCATGGATACGCAGTATTTT. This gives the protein CASSSLEREGMDTQYF.

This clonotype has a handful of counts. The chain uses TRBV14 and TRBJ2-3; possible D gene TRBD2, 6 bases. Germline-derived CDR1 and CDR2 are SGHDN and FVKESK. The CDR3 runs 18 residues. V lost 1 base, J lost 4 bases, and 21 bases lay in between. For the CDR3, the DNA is TGTGCCAGCAGCCAAGGCTCGTGGGACTGGGGCCCGGCAGATACGCAGTATTTT. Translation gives CASSQGSWDWGPADTQYF.

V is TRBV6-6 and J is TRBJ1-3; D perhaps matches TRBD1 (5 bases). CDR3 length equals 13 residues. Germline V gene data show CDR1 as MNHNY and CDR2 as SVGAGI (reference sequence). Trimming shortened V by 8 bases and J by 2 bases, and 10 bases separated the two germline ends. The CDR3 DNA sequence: TGTGCCAGCTTACCGGGGGCTGGAAACACCATATATTTT. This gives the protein CASLPGAGNTIYF.

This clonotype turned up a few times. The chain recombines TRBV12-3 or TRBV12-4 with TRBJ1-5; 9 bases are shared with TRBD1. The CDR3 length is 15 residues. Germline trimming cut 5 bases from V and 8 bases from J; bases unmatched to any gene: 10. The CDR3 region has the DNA TGTGCCAGCAGTAGGGCACAGGGGGCGCCGAAGCCCCAGCATTTT. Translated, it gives CASSRAQGAPKPQHF.

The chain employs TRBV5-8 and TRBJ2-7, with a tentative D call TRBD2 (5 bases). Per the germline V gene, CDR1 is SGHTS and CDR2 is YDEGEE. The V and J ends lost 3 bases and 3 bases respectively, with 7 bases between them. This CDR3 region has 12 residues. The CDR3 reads CASSSGIYEQYV. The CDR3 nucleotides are TGTGCCAGCAGCTCCGGGATCTACGAGCAGTACGTC.

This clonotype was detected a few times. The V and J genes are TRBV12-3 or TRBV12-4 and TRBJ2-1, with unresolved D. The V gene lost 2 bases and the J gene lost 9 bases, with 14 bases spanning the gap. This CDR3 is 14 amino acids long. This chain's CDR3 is CASSLLLIMVEQFF. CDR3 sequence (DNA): TGTGCCAGCAGTTTACTACTAATAATGGTTGAGCAGTTCTTC.

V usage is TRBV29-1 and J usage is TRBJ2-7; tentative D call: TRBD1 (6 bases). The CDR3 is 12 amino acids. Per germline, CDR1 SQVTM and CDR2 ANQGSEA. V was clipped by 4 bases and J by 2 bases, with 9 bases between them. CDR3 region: CSVVDRTYEQYF. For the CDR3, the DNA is TGCAGCGTTGTGGACAGAACCTACGAGCAGTACTTC.

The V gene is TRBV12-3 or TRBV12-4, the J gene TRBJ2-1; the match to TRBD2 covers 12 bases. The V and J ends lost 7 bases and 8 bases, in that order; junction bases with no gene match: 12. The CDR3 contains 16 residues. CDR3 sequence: CASTLGLAGSSDEQFF. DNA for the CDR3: TGTGCCAGCACCCTCGGACTAGCGGGGTCCTCGGATGAGCAGTTCTTC.

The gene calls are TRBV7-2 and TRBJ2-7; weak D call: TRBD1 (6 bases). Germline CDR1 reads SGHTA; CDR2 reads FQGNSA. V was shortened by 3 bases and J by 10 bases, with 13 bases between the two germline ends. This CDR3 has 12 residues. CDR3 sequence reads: CASSFQPGAQYV. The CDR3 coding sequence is TGTGCCAGCAGCTTCCAACCAGGGGCCCAGTACGTC.

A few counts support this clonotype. CDR3 in DNA: TGTGCCAGCAGTACCCCGTCTAGCGGGTACCACCAGAGCTCCTACAATGAGCAGTTCTTC. Its protein product is CASSTPSSGYHQSSYNEQFF. The chain recombines TRBV6-9 with TRBJ2-1, with 8 bases matching TRBD2. With 5 bases clipped from V and 0 bases from J, the junction kept 18 bases outside the gene matches. The CDR3 has 20 residues. From germline, CDR1 is MNHGY and CDR2 SVAAGI.

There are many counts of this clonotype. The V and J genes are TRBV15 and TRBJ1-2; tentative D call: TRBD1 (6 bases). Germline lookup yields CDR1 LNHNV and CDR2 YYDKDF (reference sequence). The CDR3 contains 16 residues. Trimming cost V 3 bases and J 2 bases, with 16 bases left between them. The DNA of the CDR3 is TGTGCCACCAGCAGCCCATTCCTAGGGGGAAACTATGGCTACACCTTC. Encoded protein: CATSSPFLGGNYGYTF.

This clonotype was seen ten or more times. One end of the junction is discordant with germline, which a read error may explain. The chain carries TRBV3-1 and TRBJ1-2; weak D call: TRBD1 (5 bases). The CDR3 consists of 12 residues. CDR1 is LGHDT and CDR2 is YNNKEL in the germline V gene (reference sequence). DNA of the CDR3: TGTGCCAGCAGCCACGGGGGTCCTGGCTACACTTTC. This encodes CASSHGGPGYTF. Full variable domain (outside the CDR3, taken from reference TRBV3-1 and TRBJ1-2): DTAVSQTPKYLVTQMGNDKSIKCEQNLGHDTMYWYKQDSKKFLKIMFSYNNKELIINETVPNRFSPKSPDKAHLNLHINSLELGDSAVYFCASSHGGPGYTFGSGTRLTVV.

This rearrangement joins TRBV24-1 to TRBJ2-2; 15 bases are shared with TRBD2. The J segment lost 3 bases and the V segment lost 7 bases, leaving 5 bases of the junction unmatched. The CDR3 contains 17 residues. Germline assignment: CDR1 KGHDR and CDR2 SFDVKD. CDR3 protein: CATSTGLAGGDTGELFF. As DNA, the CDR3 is TGTGCCACCAGCACGGGACTAGCGGGAGGCGACACCGGGGAGCTGTTTTTT.

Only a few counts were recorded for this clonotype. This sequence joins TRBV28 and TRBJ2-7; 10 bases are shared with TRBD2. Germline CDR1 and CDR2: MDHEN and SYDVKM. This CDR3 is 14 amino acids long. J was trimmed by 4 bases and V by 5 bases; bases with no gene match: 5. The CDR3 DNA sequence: TGTGCCAGCAGTGAGCGGGAGGGCCCTTACGAGCAGTACTTC. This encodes CASSEREGPYEQYF. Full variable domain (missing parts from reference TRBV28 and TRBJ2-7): DVKVTQSSRYLVKRTGEKVFLECVQDMDHENMFWYRQDPGLGLRLIYFSYDVKMKEKGDIPEGYSVSREKKERFSLILESASTNQTSMYLCASSEREGPYEQYFGPGTRLTVT.

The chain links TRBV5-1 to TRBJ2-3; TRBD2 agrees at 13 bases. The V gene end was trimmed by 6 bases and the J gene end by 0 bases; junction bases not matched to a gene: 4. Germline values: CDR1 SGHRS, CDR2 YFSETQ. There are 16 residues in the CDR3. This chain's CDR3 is CASTRLAGGSTDTQYF. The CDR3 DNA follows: TGCGCCAGCACCCGACTAGCGGGGGGAAGCACAGATACGCAGTATTTT.

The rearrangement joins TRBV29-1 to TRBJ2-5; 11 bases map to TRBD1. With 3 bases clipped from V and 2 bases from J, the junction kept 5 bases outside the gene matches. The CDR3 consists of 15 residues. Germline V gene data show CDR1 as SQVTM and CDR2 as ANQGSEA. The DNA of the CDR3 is TGCAGCGTTGACAACTGGGACAGGGGGCAAGAGACCCAGTACTTC. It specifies CSVDNWDRGQETQYF.

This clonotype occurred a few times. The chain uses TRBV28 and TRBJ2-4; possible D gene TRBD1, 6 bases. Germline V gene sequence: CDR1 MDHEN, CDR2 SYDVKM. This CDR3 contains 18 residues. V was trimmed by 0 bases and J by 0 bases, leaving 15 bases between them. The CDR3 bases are TGTGCCAGCAGTTTATGGATGGGACACCTTCTAGCCAAAAACATTCAGTACTTC. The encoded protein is CASSLWMGHLLAKNIQYF.

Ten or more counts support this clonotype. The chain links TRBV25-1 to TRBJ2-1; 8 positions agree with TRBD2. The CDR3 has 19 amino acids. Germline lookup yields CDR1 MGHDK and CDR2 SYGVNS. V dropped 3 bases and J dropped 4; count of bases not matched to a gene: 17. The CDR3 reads CASSDGRGGSGALYNEQFF. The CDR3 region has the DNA TGTGCCAGCAGTGATGGGCGTGGAGGTAGCGGGGCATTATACAATGAGCAGTTCTTC. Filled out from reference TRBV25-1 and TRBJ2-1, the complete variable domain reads EADIYQTPRYLVIGTGKKITLECSQTMGHDKMYWYQQDPGMELHLIHYSYGVNSTEKGDLSSESTVSRIRTEHFPLTLESARPSHTSQYLCASSDGRGGSGALYNEQFFGPGTRLTVL.

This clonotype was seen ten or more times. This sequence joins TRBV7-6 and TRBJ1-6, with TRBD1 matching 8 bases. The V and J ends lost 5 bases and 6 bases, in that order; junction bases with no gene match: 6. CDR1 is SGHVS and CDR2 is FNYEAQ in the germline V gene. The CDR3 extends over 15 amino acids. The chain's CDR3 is CASSRRQGFNSPLHF. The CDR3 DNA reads TGTGCCAGCAGCCGTAGACAGGGGTTTAATTCACCCCTCCACTTT.